This TCR beta chain originates from a study of T cell responses to AZD1222 COVID-19 vaccine. Findings and limits, study-wide: Across the whole spike, CD4 TCRs peaked at regions 160-218 and 743-854. Increased Spike-specific TCR breadth and depth were observed after two AZD1222 doses.

Sequencing was performed with immunoSEQ multiplex PCR; in TCRdb, only in-frame clones are kept and a portion is missing. The table lists more than 75,000 clones, under 90% of them singletons, with approximately 1.3% in the top ten. With 9 bases clipped from V and 0 bases from J, the junction kept 18 bases outside the gene matches. Per germline, CDR1 MDHEN and CDR2 SYDVKM. CDR3 length: 19 amino acids. This clone was observed a few times. Its specificity is unknown. This receptor was identified in an adult who received the AZD1222 COVID-19 vaccine. Sequencing used peripheral blood, obtained 28 days after the second AZD1222 dose. The chain uses TRBV28 and TRBJ1-1, with 11 positions matching TRBD1. CDR3 in DNA: TGTGCCAGTCCCGGACAGGGGGCAATTGGAGAATCCATGAACACTGAAGCTTTCTTT. This gives the protein CASPGQGAIGESMNTEAFF.